Included here is one T cell receptor beta chain sequence, with context. This specimen comes from a study of shared clonotypes between healthy human individuals. Across the study: Each donor contributed plates that comprised three CD4 naive, three CD4 memory, two CD8 naive and one CD8 memory.

Germline CDR1 is SGHDT and CDR2 is YYEEEE. The CDR3 runs to 16 residues. Trimming removed 0 bases from V and 2 bases from J, with 12 bases in between. Sorted-subset replicate PCRs used about 0.2 ug of genomic DNA. This amount corresponded to tens of thousands of T cell genomes. The repertoire was sequenced with immunoSEQ multiplex PCR; TCRdb's copy has only in-frame clones and lacks some. The sample records approximately 2.5 million clones, approximately 93% being singletons. The sequence derives from a man younger than 30 in good health. Some clones in this sample may be carry-over from other donors' samples. What was sequenced was naive CD4+ T cells from PBMCs. Subset reported: CD45RA+ positively selected. V and J are TRBV5-6 and TRBJ2-1, with D possibly matching TRBD2 (6 bases). The CDR3 is CASSLGAGPPYNEQFF. The CDR3 nucleotides are TGTGCCAGCAGCTTGGGGGCGGGGCCCCCCTACAATGAGCAGTTCTTC.